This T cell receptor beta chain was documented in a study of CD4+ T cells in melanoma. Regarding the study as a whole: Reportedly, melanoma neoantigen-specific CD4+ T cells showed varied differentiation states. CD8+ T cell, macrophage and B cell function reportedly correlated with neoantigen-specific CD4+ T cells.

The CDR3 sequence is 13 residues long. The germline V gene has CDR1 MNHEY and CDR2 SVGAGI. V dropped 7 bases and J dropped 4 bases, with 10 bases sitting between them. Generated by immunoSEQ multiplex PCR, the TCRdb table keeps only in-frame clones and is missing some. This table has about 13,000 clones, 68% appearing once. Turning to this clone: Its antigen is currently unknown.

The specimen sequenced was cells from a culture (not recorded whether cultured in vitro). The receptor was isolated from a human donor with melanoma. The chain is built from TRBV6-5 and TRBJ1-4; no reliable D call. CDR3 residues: CASTAQINEKLFF. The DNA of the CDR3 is TGTGCCAGCACCGCGCAGATTAATGAAAAACTGTTTTTT.